This T cell receptor (beta chain) was profiled in a study of regulatory T cells in long-lasting Graves disease. This clonotype was recorded at least ten times. Building the TCR beta libraries relied on iRepertoire HTBI primers, and CDR3 regions underwent Arm-PCR. TCRdb reanalysed the multiplex PCR reads using MiXCR and keeps one entry per CDR3 protein. Among roughly 400,000 distinct CDR3 sequences, about a fifth were seen once, and the ten largest hold around 20%. Trimming removed 4 bases from V and 5 bases from J; junction bases left unmatched: 5. CDR1 and CDR2 from the germline V gene are SGHTA and FQGNSA. The CDR3 covers 14 residues. Time point of the sample: persistent/refractory GD, antithyroid drugs over 5 years with positive TRAb. PBMCs were the source of the RNA used for TCR sequencing.

Sequenced here: peripheral blood mononuclear cells (PBMCs), sampled when the disease was refractory, from a patient treated with antithyroid drugs. The chain uses TRBV7-2 and TRBJ1-1, with 9 bases identical to TRBD1. The receptor comes from a female donor with Graves disease. The CDR3 nucleotides are TGTGCCAGCAGCTGGGACAGGGCGGGAACTGAAGCTTTCTTT. Its translation: CASSWDRAGTEAFF. The whole variable domain, filled in from reference TRBV7-2 and TRBJ1-1, reads GAGVSQSPSNKVTEKGKDVELRCDPISGHTALYWYRQSLGQGLEFLIYFQGNSAPDKSGLPSDRFSAERTGGSVSTLTIQRTQQEDSAVYLCASSWDRAGTEAFFGQGTRLTVV.